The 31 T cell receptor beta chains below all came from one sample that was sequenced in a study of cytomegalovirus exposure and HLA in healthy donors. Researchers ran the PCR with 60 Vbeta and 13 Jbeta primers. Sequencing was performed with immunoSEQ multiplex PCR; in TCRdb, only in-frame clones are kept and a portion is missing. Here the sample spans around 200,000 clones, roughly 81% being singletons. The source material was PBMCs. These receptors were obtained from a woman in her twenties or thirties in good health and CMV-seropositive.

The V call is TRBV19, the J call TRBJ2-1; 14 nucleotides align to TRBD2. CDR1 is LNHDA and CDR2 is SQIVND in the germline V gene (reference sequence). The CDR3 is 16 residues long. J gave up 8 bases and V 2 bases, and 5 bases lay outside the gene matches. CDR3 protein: CASSILGTSGRYEQFF. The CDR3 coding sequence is TGTGCCAGTAGTATACTGGGGACTAGCGGGAGATATGAGCAGTTCTTC.

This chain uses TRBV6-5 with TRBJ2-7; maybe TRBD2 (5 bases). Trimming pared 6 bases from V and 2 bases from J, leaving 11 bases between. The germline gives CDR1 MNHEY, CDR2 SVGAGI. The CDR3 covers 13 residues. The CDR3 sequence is CASSSADTYEQYF. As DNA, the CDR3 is TGTGCCAGCAGCTCAGCGGATACCTACGAGCAGTACTTC.

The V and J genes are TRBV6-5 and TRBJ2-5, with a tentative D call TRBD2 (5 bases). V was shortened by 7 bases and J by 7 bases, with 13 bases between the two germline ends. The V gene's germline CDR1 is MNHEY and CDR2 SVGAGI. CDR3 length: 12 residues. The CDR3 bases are TGTGCCAGCACTCGGCCCGGAGGGACCCAGTACTTC. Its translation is CASTRPGGTQYF.

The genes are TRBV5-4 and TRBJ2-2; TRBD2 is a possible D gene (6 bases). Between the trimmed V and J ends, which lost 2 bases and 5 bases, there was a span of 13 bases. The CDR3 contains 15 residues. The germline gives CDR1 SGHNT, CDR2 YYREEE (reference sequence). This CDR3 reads CASSLASAGTGELFF. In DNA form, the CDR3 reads TGTGCCAGCAGCTTAGCTAGCGCCGGGACCGGGGAGCTGTTTTTT.

Written as DNA, the CDR3 is TGTGCCAGTAGGCGGGGTGGTGATGAAAAACTGTTTTTT. It is translated as CASRRGGDEKLFF. The chain is built from TRBV28 and TRBJ1-4; D remains ambiguous. Trimming took 9 bases from V and 6 from J, leaving 14 bases between them. Germline assignment: CDR1 MDHEN and CDR2 SYDVKM. CDR3 length: 13 amino acids.

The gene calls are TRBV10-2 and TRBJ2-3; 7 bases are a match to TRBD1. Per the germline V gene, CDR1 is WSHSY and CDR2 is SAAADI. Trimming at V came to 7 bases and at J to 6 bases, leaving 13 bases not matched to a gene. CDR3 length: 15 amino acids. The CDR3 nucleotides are TGCGCCAGCACGCAAGGGGGACGGACAGGTGATACGCAGTATTTT. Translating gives CASTQGGRTGDTQYF.

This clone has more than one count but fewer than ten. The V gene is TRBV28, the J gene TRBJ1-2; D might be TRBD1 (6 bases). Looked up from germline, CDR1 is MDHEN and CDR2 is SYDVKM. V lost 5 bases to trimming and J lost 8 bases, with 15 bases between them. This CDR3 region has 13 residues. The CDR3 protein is CASSPQAQGGYTF. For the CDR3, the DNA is TGTGCCAGCAGTCCTCAGGCTCAGGGGGGCTACACCTTC.

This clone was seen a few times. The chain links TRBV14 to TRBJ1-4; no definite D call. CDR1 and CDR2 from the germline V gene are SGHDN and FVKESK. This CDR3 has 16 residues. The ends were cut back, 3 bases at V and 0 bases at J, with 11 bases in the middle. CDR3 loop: CASSHQSFATNEKLFF. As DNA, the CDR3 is TGTGCCAGCAGCCATCAAAGCTTCGCAACTAATGAAAAACTGTTTTTT.

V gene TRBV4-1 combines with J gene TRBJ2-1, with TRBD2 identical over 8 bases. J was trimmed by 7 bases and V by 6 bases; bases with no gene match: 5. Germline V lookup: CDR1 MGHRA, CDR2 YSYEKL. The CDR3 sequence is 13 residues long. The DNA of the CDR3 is TGCGCCAGCAGGGGTAGCGGGGTAAATGAGCAGTTCTTC. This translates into CASRGSGVNEQFF.

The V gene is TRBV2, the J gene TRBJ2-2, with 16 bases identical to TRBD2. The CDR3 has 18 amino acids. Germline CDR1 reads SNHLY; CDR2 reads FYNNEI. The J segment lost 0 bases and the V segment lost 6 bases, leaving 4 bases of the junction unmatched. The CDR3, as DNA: TGTGCCAGCAGCCCGGGACTAGCGGGAGGGTCGAACACCGGGGAGCTGTTTTTT. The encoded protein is CASSPGLAGGSNTGELFF.

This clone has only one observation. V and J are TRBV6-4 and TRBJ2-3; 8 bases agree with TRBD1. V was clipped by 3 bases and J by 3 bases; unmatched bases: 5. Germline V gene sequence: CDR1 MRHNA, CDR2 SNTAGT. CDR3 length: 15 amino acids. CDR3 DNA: TGTGCCAGCAGTGATCAGGGGGCGGCAACAGATACGCAGTATTTT. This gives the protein CASSDQGAATDTQYF.

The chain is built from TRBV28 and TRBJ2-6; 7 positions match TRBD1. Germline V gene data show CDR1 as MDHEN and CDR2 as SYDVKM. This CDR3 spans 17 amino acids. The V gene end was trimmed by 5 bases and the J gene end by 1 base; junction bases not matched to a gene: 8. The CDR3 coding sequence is TGTGCCAGCAGTCAGACAGGGTTTGTATCTGGGGCCAACGTCCTGACTTTC. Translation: CASSQTGFVSGANVLTF.

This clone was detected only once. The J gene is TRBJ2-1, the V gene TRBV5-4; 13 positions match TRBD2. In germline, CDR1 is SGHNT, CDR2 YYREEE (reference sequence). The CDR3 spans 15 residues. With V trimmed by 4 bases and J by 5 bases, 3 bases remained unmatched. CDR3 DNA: TGTGCCAGCAGCCCGGGACTAGCGGGAAACAATGAGCAGTTCTTC. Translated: CASSPGLAGNNEQFF.

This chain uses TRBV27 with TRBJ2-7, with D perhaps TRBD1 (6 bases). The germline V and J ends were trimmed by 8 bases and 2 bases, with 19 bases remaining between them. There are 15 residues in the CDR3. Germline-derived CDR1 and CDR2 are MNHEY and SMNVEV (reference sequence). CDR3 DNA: TGTGCCAGCGCTTTATCATCAGGGGCCACCTACGAGCAGTACTTC. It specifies CASALSSGATYEQYF.

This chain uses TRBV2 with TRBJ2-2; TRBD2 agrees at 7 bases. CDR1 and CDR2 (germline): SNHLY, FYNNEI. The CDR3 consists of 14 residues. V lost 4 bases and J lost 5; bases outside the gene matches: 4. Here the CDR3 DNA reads TGTGCCAGCAGTGGCGGGAGTCGAACCGGGGAGCTGTTTTTT. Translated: CASSGGSRTGELFF.

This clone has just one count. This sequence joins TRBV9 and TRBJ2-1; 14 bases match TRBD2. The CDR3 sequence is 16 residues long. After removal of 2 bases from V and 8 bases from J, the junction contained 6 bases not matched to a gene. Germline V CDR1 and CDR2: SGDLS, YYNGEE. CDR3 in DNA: TGTGCCAGCAGCGTCGGGACTAGCGGGAGTATCGATGAGCAGTTCTTC. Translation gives CASSVGTSGSIDEQFF.

CDR3 in amino acids: CEWGQETQYF. The CDR3 DNA reads as TGTGAGTGGGGGCAGGAGACCCAGTACTTC. The rearrangement uses TRBV28 and TRBJ2-5; a possible D gene is TRBD1 (6 bases). The germline V gene has CDR1 MDHEN and CDR2 SYDVKM. This CDR3 is 10 amino acids long. Based on the CDR3 plus reference TRBV28 and TRBJ2-5, the full variable domain is DVKVTQSSRYLVKRTGEKVFLECVQDMDHENMFWYRQDPGLGLRLIYFSYDVKMKEKGDIPEGYSVSREKKERFSLILESASTNQTSMYLCEWGQETQYFGPGTRLLVL.

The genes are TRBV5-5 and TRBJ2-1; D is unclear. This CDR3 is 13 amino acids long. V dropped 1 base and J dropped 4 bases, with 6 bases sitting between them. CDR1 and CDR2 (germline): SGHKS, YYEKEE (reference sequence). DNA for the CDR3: TGTGCCAGCAGCTTGATAGCTTACAATGAGCAGTTCTTC. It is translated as CASSLIAYNEQFF.

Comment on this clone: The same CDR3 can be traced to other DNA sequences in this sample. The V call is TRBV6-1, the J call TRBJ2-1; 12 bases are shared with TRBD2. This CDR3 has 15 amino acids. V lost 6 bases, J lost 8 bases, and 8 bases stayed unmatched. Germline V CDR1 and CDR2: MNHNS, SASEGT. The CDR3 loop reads CASSDRSSGRDEQFF. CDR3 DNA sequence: TGTGCCAGCAGCGACAGGTCTAGCGGGAGGGATGAGCAGTTCTTC.

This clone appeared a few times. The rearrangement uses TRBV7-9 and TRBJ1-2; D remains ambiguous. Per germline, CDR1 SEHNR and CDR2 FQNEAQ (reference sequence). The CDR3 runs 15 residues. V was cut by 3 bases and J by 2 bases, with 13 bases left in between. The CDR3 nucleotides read TGTGCCAGCAGCTTGGGAGTAGCGCGAAACTATGGCTACACCTTC. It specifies CASSLGVARNYGYTF. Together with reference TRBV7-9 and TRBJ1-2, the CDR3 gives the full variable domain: DTGVSQNPRHKITKRGQNVTFRCDPISEHNRLYWYRQTLGQGPEFLTYFQNEAQLEKSRLLSDRFSAERPKGSFSTLEIQRTEQGDSAMYLCASSLGVARNYGYTFGSGTRLTVV.

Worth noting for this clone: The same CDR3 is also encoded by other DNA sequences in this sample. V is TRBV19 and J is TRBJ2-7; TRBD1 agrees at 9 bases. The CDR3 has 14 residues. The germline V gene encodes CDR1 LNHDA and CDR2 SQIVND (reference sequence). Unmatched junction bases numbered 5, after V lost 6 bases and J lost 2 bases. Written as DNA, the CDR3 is TGTGCCAGTAGCCCGGGACAGGGAGCCTACGAGCAGTACTTC. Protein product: CASSPGQGAYEQYF.

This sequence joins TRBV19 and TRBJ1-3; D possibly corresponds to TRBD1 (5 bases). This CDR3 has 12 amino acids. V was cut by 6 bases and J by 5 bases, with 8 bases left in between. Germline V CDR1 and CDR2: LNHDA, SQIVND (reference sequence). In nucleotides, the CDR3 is TGTGCCAGTAGCGACAGACGAAACACCATATATTTT. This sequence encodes CASSDRRNTIYF.

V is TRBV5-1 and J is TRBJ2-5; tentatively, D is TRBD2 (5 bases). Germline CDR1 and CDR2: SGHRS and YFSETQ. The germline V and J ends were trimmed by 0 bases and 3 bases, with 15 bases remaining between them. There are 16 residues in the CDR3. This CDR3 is CASSLAGLRHKETQYF. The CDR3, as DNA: TGCGCCAGCAGCTTGGCCGGACTCCGACACAAAGAGACCCAGTACTTC.

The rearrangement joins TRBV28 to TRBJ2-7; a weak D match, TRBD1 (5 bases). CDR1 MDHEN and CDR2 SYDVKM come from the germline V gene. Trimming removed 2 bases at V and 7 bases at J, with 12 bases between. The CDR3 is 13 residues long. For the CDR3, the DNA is TGTGCCAGCAGTTTACAGGGTTGGTGGGAGCAGTACTTC. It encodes CASSLQGWWEQYF.

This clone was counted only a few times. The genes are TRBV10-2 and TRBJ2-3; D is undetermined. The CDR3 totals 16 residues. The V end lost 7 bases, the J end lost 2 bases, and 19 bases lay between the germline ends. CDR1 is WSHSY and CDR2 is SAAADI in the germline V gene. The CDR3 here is CASMARFFPNTDTQYF. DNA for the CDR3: TGCGCCAGCATGGCCAGGTTTTTCCCGAACACAGATACGCAGTATTTT.

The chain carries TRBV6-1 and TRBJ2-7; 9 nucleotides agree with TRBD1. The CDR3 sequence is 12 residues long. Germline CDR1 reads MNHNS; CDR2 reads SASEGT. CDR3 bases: TGTACCACCGGGACAGGGACCTACGAGCAGTACTTC. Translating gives CTTGTGTYEQYF.

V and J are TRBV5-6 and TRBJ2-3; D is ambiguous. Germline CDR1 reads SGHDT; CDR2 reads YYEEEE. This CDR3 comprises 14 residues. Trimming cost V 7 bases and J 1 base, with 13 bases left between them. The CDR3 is CASWSPPRTDTQYF. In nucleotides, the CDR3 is TGTGCCAGCTGGAGCCCCCCCCGCACAGATACGCAGTATTTT.

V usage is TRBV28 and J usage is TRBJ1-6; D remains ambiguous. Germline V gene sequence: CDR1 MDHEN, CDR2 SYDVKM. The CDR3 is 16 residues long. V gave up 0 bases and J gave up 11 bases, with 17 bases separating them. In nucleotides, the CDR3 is TGTGCCAGCAGTTTATGGGGTCGTCCTGGGGAGGCACCCCTCCACTTT. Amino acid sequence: CASSLWGRPGEAPLHF.

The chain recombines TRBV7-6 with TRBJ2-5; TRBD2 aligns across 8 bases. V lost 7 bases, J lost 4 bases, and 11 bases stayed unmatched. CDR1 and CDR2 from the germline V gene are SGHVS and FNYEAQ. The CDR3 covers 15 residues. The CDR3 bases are TGTGCCAGCACCGGGGGGGAGCGGGACGGAGAGACCCAGTACTTC. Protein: CASTGGERDGETQYF.

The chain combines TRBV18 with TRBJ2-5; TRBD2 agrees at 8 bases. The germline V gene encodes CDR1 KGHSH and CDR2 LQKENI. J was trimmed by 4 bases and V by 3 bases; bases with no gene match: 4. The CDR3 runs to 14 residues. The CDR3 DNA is TGTGCCAGCTCACCGGGAGGGACTAGAGAGACCCAGTACTTC. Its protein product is CASSPGGTRETQYF.

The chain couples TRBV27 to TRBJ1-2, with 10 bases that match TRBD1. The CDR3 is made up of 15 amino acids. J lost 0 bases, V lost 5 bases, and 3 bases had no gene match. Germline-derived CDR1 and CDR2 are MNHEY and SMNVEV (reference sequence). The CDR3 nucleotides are TGTGCCAGCAGTGACAGGGGGCTCGCTAACTATGGCTACACCTTC. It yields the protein CASSDRGLANYGYTF.